The 10 T cell receptor beta chains reported below all come from one sample, sequenced in a study of T-cell reconstitution after alpha-beta-depleted transplantation in children. Unique molecular identifiers were built into the TCRbeta library. TCRdb processed the PCR reads anew with MiXCR; each CDR3 protein has one entry. The sample shows more than 250,000 distinct CDR3 sequences, approximately 9.6% of them seen only once. The sequenced sample was PBMCs from the stem cell graft donor, obtained from the stem cell graft. The source of these receptors is a human donor who donated a stem cell graft to a child with SCID.

Ten or more counts support this clonotype. V gene TRBV5-1 combines with J gene TRBJ1-4; D might be TRBD1 (5 bases). CDR3 length equals 16 residues. Germline assignment: CDR1 SGHRS and CDR2 YFSETQ. Trimming removed 0 bases at V and 1 base at J, with 10 bases between. CDR3 protein: CASSLGVQGTNEKLFF. CDR3 coding DNA: TGCGCCAGCAGCTTGGGGGTTCAGGGAACTAATGAAAAACTGTTTTTT.

This clonotype turned up a few times. The chain couples TRBV10-1 to TRBJ2-3; D not resolved. Germline CDR1 WNHNN, CDR2 SYGVQD (reference sequence). This CDR3 contains 15 residues. Trimming left V 8 bases short and J 2 bases short, with 17 bases between. The CDR3, as DNA: TGCGCCAGCGCCGAGTCGGAAGGCCACACAGATACGCAGTATTTT. Encoded protein: CASAESEGHTDTQYF.

The chain carries TRBV15 and TRBJ1-5; 11 nucleotides agree with TRBD1. Germline values: CDR1 LNHNV, CDR2 YYDKDF (reference sequence). The CDR3 spans 15 residues. With V trimmed by 6 bases and J by 1 base, 2 bases remained unmatched. CDR3 loop: CATRGTGGSNQPQHF. DNA of the CDR3: TGTGCCACCAGGGGGACAGGGGGGAGCAATCAGCCCCAGCATTTT.

This clonotype was counted a few times. The gene calls are TRBV12-3 or TRBV12-4 and TRBJ2-2; TRBD1 is a possible D gene (7 bases). The CDR3 has 13 residues. V lost 10 bases and J lost 3, with 12 bases in between. CDR3 region: CAMTRGDTGELFF. The CDR3 DNA follows: TGTGCCATGACCAGGGGGGACACCGGGGAGCTGTTTTTT.

This clonotype was seen only a few times. The chain employs TRBV6-5 and TRBJ1-1; weak D call: TRBD1 (5 bases). Germline-derived CDR1 and CDR2 are MNHEY and SVGAGI. V lost 2 bases to trimming and J lost 7 bases, with 14 bases between them. CDR3 size: 14 residues. The DNA of the CDR3 is TGTGCCAGCAGTTACAACTCCCACAGGTATGAAGCTTTCTTT. It encodes CASSYNSHRYEAFF.

The chain recombines TRBV12-5 with TRBJ2-1, with D uncertain. The germline gives CDR1 LGHNT, CDR2 FRNRAP. V was clipped by 0 bases and J by 5 bases, with 8 bases between them. There are 14 residues in the CDR3. The CDR3 reads CASGLVPRDNEQFF. The CDR3 DNA follows: TGTGCTAGTGGTTTGGTACCCCGAGACAATGAGCAGTTCTTC.

The CDR3 DNA is TGTGCCAGCAGCTTCCTAGCGGGGGGGGGTTTCGTGGAGCAGTTCTTC. Amino acids: CASSFLAGGGFVEQFF. The chain is built from TRBV7-9 and TRBJ2-1, with 12 bases that match TRBD2. After removal of 3 bases from V and 10 bases from J, the junction contained 10 bases not matched to a gene. CDR1 is SEHNR, CDR2 FQNEAQ, per germline (reference sequence). The CDR3 sequence is 16 residues long.

This clonotype was observed a few times. This chain uses TRBV10-2 with TRBJ2-5; 13 positions match TRBD2. The CDR3 contains 15 residues. Trimming took 5 bases from V and 7 from J; bases not matched to a gene: 7. The germline gives CDR1 WSHSY, CDR2 SAAADI. The CDR3: CASSPELAGGLTQYF. The CDR3 region has the DNA TGCGCCAGCAGTCCTGAACTAGCGGGGGGGCTGACCCAGTACTTC.

This clonotype was picked up many times. This chain joins TRBV12-3 or TRBV12-4 and TRBJ2-3; the D is unclear. V lost 0 bases to trimming and J lost 0 bases, with 4 bases between them. This CDR3 region has 14 residues. The CDR3: CASSLASSTDTQYF. CDR3 nucleotides: TGTGCCAGCAGTTTAGCCTCTAGCACAGATACGCAGTATTTT.

This clonotype was recorded a few times. The chain recombines TRBV7-3 with TRBJ1-6; tentative D call: TRBD1 (5 bases). The CDR3 is 13 residues long. Germline lookup yields CDR1 SGHTA and CDR2 FQGTGA. Trimming left V 5 bases short and J 7 bases short, with 9 bases between. CDR3 loop: CASSVDSNSPLHF. The CDR3 nucleotides read TGTGCCAGCAGCGTAGACAGCAATTCACCCCTCCACTTT.